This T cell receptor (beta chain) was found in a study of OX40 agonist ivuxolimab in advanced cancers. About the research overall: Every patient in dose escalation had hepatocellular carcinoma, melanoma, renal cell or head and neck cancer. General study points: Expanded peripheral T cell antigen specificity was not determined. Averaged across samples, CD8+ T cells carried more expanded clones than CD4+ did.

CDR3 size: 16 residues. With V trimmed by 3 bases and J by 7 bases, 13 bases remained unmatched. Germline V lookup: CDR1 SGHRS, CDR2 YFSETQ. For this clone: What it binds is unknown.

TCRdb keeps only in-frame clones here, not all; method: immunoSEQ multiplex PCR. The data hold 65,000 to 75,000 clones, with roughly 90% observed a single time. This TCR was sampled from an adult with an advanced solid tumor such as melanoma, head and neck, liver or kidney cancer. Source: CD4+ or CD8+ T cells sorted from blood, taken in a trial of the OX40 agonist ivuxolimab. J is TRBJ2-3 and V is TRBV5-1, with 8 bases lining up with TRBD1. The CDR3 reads CASSSHEQGGTNTQYF. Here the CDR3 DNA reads TGCGCCAGCAGCTCCCACGAACAGGGGGGAACAAATACGCAGTATTTT.